The next 16 T cell receptor beta chains were all read from a single sample in a study of human T cells and chemical hapten exposure. Documented time point: pre-sensitization, week 0. Noted treatment: therapeutic diphenylcyclopropenone sensitization with weekly scalp DPC. A single record per CDR3 protein comes from TCRdb applying MiXCR to the RACE reads. This repertoire shows about 70,000 distinct CDR3 sequences, around 9.9% found once; its top ten account for approximately 5.2%. Material: whole blood, obtained in connection with sensitization to the hapten diphenylcyclopropenone (DPC). The receptors shown here come from a woman between 50 and 59 years old with alopecia areata. Some clones in this sample may be carry-over from other donors' samples.

The chain carries TRBV30 and TRBJ1-6; 9 bases align to TRBD1. Germline-derived CDR1 and CDR2 are GTSNPN and SVGIG (reference sequence). Trimming removed 3 bases from V and 8 bases from J; junction bases left unmatched: 2. The CDR3 covers 13 residues. This chain's CDR3 is CAWRGQGYSPLHF. The CDR3 coding sequence is TGTGCCTGGAGGGGACAGGGATATTCACCCCTCCACTTT.

This chain joins TRBV11-2 and TRBJ2-3, with D possibly matching TRBD1 (6 bases). Between the trimmed V and J ends, which lost 2 bases and 2 bases, there was a span of 8 bases. Germline-derived CDR1 and CDR2 are SGHAT and FQNNGV. The CDR3 is made up of 14 amino acids. CDR3 region: CASSLNRVTDTQYF. DNA for the CDR3: TGTGCCAGCAGCTTAAACAGGGTCACAGATACGCAGTATTTT.

This clonotype was counted ten times or more. The genes are TRBV14 and TRBJ1-1; no clear D. Trimming removed 0 bases from V and 3 bases from J, with 17 bases in between. Germline V gene sequence: CDR1 SGHDN, CDR2 FVKESK. The CDR3 has 17 amino acids. The CDR3 is CASSQEGWKGFHTEAFF. The CDR3, as DNA: TGTGCCAGCAGCCAAGAGGGGTGGAAAGGTTTTCACACTGAAGCTTTCTTT.

V and J are TRBV7-9 and TRBJ1-1; 8 positions match TRBD1. CDR3 size: 14 residues. Per germline, CDR1 SEHNR and CDR2 FQNEAQ (reference sequence). The ends lost 8 bases at V and 6 bases at J; junction bases unmatched: 11. The CDR3 reads CASAPTDRVAEAFF. CDR3 DNA sequence: TGTGCCAGCGCTCCGACGGACAGGGTGGCTGAAGCTTTCTTT. Full variable domain (rest looked up from reference TRBV7-9 and TRBJ1-1): DTGVSQNPRHKITKRGQNVTFRCDPISEHNRLYWYRQTLGQGPEFLTYFQNEAQLEKSRLLSDRFSAERPKGSFSTLEIQRTEQGDSAMYLCASAPTDRVAEAFFGQGTRLTVV.

This clonotype was recorded at least ten times. This rearrangement joins TRBV7-9 to TRBJ2-7, with D perhaps TRBD1 or TRBD2 (6 bases each). Trimming removed 1 base at V and 5 bases at J, with 12 bases between. The germline CDR1 and CDR2 sequences are SEHNR and FQNEAQ (reference sequence). CDR3 size: 14 residues. CDR3 residues: CASSLVGGKDEQYF. In DNA form, the CDR3 reads TGTGCCAGCAGCTTAGTGGGGGGCAAGGACGAGCAGTACTTC.

In this sample, this clonotype turned up many times. The CDR3 sequence is CASSEAGGFNEQFF. CDR3 coding DNA: TGTGCCAGCAGTGAAGCGGGAGGGTTCAATGAGCAGTTCTTC. The chain recombines TRBV6-4 with TRBJ2-1, with 10 bases identical to TRBD2. Germline CDR1 and CDR2: MRHNA and SNTAGT. The trim removed 3 bases at V and 6 bases at J, leaving 2 bases unmatched. This CDR3 has 14 residues.

This clonotype was picked up many times. The gene calls are TRBV28 and TRBJ2-1; no firm D call. Germline lookup yields CDR1 MDHEN and CDR2 SYDVKM. The CDR3 covers 12 residues. Trimming left V 8 bases short and J 9 bases short, with 14 bases between. CDR3 coding DNA: TGTGCCAGCCTCAGGAGTTCCAGTGAGCAGTTCTTC. It is translated as CASLRSSSEQFF. Full variable domain (outside the CDR3, taken from reference TRBV28 and TRBJ2-1): DVKVTQSSRYLVKRTGEKVFLECVQDMDHENMFWYRQDPGLGLRLIYFSYDVKMKEKGDIPEGYSVSREKKERFSLILESASTNQTSMYLCASLRSSSEQFFGPGTRLTVL.

The sample holds many counts of this clonotype. This chain connects TRBV30 to TRBJ1-1, with D unclear. V lost 5 bases and J 4 bases, leaving 17 bases between the germline ends. This CDR3 region has 14 residues. Germline-derived CDR1 and CDR2 are GTSNPN and SVGIG (reference sequence). CDR3 loop: CAWFESWRSTEAFF. In DNA, the CDR3 is TGTGCCTGGTTCGAGTCCTGGAGGAGCACTGAAGCTTTCTTT.

The CDR3 protein is CSASNQRVNSPLHF. The CDR3 region has the DNA TGCAGTGCTAGTAATCAGAGAGTAAATTCACCCCTCCACTTT. The genes are TRBV20-1 and TRBJ1-6, with no clear D. The length of the CDR3 is 14 residues. The ends were cut back, 3 bases at V and 7 bases at J, with 13 bases in the middle. Germline V gives CDR1 DFQATT, CDR2 SNEGSKA (reference sequence).

This clonotype was detected a few times. The V call is TRBV7-9, the J call TRBJ2-7; D remains ambiguous. CDR1 is SEHNR, CDR2 FQNEAQ, per germline (reference sequence). This CDR3 has 13 amino acids. Trimming shortened V by 4 bases and J by 6 bases, and 13 bases separated the two germline ends. CDR3 in DNA: TGTGCCAGCAGCTCAGACGGTCCAACCGAGCAGTACTTC. It is translated as CASSSDGPTEQYF.

This clonotype occurred a few times. The rearrangement links TRBV6-2 or TRBV6-3 to TRBJ2-1; TRBD2 aligns across 10 bases. Germline-derived CDR1 and CDR2 are MNHEY and SVGEGT. With 6 bases clipped from V and 7 bases from J, the junction kept 15 bases outside the gene matches. The CDR3 has 17 residues. The CDR3 bases are TGTGCCAGCAGCAACGACGCCCTAGCGGGAGTTCGTAATGAGCAGTTCTTC. Its translation is CASSNDALAGVRNEQFF.

This chain joins TRBV7-8 and TRBJ2-3; D gene unclear. Germline values: CDR1 SGHVS, CDR2 FQNEAQ. The CDR3 is 13 residues long. V was pared by 0 bases and J by 6 bases, with 7 bases between. In DNA form, the CDR3 reads TGTGCCAGCAGCTTAGCAAGGGCCGATACGCAGTATTTT. This encodes CASSLARADTQYF.

This chain joins TRBV4-3 and TRBJ2-7; TRBD2 might be the D (5 bases). Trimming stripped 1 base from V and 2 bases from J, with 9 bases between. Germline CDR1 and CDR2: LGHNA and YSLEER. The CDR3 has 14 residues. The CDR3 reads CASSQAGSAYEQYF. CDR3 in DNA: TGCGCCAGCAGCCAAGCTGGGAGCGCCTACGAGCAGTACTTC.

This sequence joins TRBV6-4 and TRBJ2-1; 8 positions match TRBD1. The CDR3 covers 16 residues. Germline CDR1 MRHNA, CDR2 SNTAGT. With 0 bases clipped from V and 5 bases from J, the junction kept 6 bases outside the gene matches. The CDR3 loop is CASSDSDRGYNNEQFF. As DNA, the CDR3 is TGTGCCAGCAGTGACTCCGACAGGGGCTATAACAATGAGCAGTTCTTC.

Points on this clonotype: Compared with germline, one end of the junction differs, possibly owing to a read error. V usage is TRBV2 and J usage is TRBJ1-5; D perhaps matches TRBD1 (5 bases). From germline, CDR1 is SNHLY and CDR2 FYNNEI. The CDR3 is 15 residues long. The CDR3 region is CAGSRGLNSGQPQHF. The CDR3 coding sequence is TGTGCCGGCAGTAGGGGACTGAATAGCGGGCAGCCCCAGCATTTT.

This sequence joins TRBV29-1 and TRBJ1-6; 7 bases are shared with TRBD1. CDR3 length equals 13 residues. V was clipped by 7 bases and J by 6 bases; unmatched bases: 6. Per the germline V gene, CDR1 is SQVTM and CDR2 is ANQGSEA. CDR3 in amino acids: CSAGQDLNSPLHF. The CDR3 nucleotides are TGCAGCGCCGGACAGGACCTTAATTCACCCCTCCACTTT.